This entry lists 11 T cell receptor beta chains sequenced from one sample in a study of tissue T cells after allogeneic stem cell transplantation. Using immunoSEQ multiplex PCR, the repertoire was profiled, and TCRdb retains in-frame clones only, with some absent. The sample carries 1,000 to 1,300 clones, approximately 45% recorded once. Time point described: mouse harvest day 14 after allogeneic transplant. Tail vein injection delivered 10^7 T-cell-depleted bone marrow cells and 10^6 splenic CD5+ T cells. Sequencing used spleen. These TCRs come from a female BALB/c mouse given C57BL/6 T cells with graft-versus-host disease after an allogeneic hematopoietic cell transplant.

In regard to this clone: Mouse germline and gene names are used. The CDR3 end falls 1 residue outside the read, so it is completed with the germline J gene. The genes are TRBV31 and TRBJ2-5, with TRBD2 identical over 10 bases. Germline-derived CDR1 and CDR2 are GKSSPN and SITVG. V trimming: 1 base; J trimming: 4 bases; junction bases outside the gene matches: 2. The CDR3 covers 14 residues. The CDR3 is CAWSPTGGKDTQYF. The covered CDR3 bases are TGTGCCTGGAGTCCGACTGGGGGGAAAGACACCCAGTAC.

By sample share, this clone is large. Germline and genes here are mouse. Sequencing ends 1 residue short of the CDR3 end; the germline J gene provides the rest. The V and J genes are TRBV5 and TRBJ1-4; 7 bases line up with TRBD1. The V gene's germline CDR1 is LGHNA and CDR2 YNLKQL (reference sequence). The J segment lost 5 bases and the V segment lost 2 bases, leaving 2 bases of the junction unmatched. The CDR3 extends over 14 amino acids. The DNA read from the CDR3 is TGTGCCAGCAGCCAACCGGGACAGAACGAAAGATTATTT. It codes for CASSQPGQNERLF. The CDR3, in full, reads CASSQPGQNERLFF.

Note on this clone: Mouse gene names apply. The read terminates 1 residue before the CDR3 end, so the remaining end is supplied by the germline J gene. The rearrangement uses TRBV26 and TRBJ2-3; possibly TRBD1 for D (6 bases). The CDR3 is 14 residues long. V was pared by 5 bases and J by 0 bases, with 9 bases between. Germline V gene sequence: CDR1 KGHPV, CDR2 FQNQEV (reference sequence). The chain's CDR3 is CASSGDISAETLYF. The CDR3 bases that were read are TGTGCCAGCAGTGGGGACATTAGTGCAGAAACGCTGTAT.

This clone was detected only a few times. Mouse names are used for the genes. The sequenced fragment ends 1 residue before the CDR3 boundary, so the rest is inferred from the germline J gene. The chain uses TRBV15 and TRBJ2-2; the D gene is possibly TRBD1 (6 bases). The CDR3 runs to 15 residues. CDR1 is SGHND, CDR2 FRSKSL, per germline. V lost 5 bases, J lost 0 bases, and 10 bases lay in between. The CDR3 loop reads CASSIQGSNTGQLYF. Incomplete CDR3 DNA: TGTGCCAGCAGTATACAGGGTTCAAACACCGGGCAGCTCTAC.

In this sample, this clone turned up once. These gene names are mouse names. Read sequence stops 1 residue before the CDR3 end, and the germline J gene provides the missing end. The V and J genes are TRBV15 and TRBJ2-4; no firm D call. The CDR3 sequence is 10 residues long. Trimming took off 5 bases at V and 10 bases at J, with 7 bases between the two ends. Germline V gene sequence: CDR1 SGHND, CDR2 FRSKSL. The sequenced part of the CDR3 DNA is TGTGCCAGCAGTCCCAGTTCCTTGTAC. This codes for CASSPSSLY. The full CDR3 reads CASSPSSLYF.

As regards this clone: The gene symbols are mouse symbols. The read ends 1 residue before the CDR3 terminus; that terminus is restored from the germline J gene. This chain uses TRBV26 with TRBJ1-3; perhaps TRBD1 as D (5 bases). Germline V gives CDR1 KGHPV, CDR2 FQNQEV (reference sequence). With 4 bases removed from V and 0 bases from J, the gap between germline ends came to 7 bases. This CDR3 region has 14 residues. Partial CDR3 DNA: TGTGCCAGCAGTCACGACAGTTCTGGAAATACGCTCTAT. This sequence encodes CASSHDSSGNTLY. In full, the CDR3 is CASSHDSSGNTLYF.

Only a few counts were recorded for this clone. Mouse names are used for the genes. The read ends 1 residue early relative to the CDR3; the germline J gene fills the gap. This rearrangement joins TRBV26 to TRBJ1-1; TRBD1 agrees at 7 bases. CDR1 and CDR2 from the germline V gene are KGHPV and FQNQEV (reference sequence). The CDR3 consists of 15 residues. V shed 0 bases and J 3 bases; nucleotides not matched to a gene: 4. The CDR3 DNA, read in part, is TGTGCCAGCAGTCTGTCAGGGGGCAGGGACACAGAAGTCTTC. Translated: CASSLSGGRDTEVF. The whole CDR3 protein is CASSLSGGRDTEVFF.

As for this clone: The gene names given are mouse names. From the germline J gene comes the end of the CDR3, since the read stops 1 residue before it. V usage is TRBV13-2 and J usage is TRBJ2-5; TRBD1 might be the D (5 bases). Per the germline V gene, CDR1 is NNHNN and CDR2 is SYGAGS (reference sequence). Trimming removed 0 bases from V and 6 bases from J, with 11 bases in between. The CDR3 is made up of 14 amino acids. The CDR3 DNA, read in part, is TGTGCCAGCGGTGATGCGTCAGGGAGGGACACCCAGTAC. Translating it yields CASGDASGRDTQY. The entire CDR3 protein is CASGDASGRDTQYF.

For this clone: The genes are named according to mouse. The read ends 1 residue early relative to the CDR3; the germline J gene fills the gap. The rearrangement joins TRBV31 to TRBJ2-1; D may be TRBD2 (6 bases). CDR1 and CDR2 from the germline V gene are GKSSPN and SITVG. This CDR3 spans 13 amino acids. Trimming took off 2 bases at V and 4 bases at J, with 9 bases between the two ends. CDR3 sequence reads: CAWSTGGYAEQFF. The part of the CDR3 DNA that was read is TGTGCCTGGAGTACGGGGGGTTATGCTGAGCAGTTC.

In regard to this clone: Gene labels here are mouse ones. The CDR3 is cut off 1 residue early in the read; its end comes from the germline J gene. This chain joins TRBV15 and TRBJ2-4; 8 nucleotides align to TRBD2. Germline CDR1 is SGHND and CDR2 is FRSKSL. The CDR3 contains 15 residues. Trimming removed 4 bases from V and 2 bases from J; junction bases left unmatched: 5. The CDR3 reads CASSWGGRNQNTLYF. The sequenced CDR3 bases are TGTGCCAGCAGTTGGGGGGGCCGGAATCAAAACACCTTGTAC. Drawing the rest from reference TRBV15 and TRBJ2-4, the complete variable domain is DAGVTQTPRHEVAEKGQTIILKCEPVSGHNDLFWYRQTKIQGLELLSYFRSKSLMEDGGAFKDRFKAEMLNSSFSTLKIQPTEPKDSAVYLCASSWGGRNQNTLYFGAGTRLSVL.

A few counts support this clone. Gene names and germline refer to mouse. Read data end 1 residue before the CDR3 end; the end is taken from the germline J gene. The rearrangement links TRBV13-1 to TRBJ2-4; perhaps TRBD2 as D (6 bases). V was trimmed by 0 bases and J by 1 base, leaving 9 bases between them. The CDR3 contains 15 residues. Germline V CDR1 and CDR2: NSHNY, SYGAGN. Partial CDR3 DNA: TGTGCCAGCAGTGATGCTGGGGAGGGTCAAAACACCTTGTAC. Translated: CASSDAGEGQNTLY. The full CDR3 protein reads CASSDAGEGQNTLYF.